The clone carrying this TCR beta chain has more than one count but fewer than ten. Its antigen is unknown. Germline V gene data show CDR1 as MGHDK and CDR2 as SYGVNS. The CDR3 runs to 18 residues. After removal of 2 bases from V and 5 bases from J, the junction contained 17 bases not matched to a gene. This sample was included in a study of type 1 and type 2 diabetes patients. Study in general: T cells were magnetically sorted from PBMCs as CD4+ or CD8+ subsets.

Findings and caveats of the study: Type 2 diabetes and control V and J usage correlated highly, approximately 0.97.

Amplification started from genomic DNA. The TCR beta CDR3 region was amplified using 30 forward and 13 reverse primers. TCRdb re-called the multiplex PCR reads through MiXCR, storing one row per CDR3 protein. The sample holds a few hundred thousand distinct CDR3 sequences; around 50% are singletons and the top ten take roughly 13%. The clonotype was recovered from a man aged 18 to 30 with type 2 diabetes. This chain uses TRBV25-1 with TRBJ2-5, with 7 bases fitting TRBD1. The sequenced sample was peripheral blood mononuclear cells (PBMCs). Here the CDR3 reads CASSEQTRAGGTGETQYF. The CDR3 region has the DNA TGTGCCAGCAGTGAACAAACCCGGGCAGGGGGAACGGGGGAGACCCAGTACTTC.